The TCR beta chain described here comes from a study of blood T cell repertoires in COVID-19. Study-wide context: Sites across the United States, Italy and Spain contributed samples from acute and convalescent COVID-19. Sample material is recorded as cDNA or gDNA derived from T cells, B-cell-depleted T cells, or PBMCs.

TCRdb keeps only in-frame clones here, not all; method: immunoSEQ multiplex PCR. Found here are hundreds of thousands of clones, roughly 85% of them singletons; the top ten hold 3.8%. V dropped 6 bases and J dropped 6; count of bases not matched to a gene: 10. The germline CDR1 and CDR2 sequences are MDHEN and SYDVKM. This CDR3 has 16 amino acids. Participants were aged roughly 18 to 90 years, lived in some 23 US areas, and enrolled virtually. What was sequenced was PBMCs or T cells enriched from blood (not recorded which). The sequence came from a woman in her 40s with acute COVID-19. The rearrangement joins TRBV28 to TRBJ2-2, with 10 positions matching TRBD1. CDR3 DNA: TGTGCCAGCAGACCCGGGGGGGGACAGGGGCCCGGGGAGCTGTTTTTT. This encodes CASRPGGGQGPGELFF.